The 5 T cell receptor beta chains listed next were all sequenced from one sample in a study of blood T cells in healthy people across ages. PCR was performed a second time for about 7 to 12 cycles using a sample-barcoded 5' primer and a J-beta primer mix. TCRdb re-analysed the 5' RACE reads in MiXCR, keeping a single row per CDR3 protein. The sample has 1.5 million to 2 million distinct CDR3 sequences, about 30% seen once. The sample consisted of blood. The source of these receptors is a woman between 25 and 40 years old in good health.

At least ten counts were recorded for this clonotype. V is TRBV5-6 and J is TRBJ1-2; perhaps TRBD1 as D (6 bases). Germline V gives CDR1 SGHDT, CDR2 YYEEEE. Trimming shortened V by 4 bases and J by 3 bases, and 16 bases separated the two germline ends. The length of the CDR3 is 15 residues. The CDR3 DNA follows: TGTGCCAGCAGCCCAGGACAGCCCCTAGACTATGGCTACACCTTC. Amino acids: CASSPGQPLDYGYTF.

This chain joins TRBV6-5 and TRBJ1-5; weak D call: TRBD1 (5 bases). From germline, CDR1 is MNHEY and CDR2 SVGAGI. The CDR3 covers 16 residues. Trimming cost V 8 bases and J 0 bases, with 17 bases left between them. The CDR3 loop is CASRDRGGDSNQPQHF. CDR3 nucleotides: TGTGCCAGCCGCGATCGAGGAGGGGATAGCAATCAGCCCCAGCATTTT.

Concerning this clonotype itself: A much bigger clone sits one base away, suggesting this may be a read error. This rearrangement joins TRBV28 to TRBJ2-3, with 8 positions matching TRBD2. Germline trimming cut 6 bases from V and 0 bases from J; bases unmatched to any gene: 5. Germline assignment: CDR1 MDHEN and CDR2 SYDVKM. This CDR3 contains 15 residues. The CDR3 DNA reads as TGTGCCAGCAGCCGACTAGCGCCTAGCACAGATACGCAGTATTTT. Translating it yields CASSRLAPSTDTQYF.

A word on this clonotype: This sequence may be a read error, since a much larger clone differs from it by one base. J is TRBJ2-6 and V is TRBV5-1; TRBD1 is a possible D gene (6 bases). CDR1 is SGHRS and CDR2 is YFSETQ in the germline V gene. The CDR3 is 16 amino acids. This CDR3 is CASSLALGAGANVRTF. For the CDR3, the DNA is TGCGCCAGCAGCTTGGCCTTAGGTGCAGGGGCCAACGTCCGGACTTTC.

This clonotype was picked up many times. J is TRBJ2-7 and V is TRBV20-1, with 10 nucleotides matching TRBD2. Germline lookup yields CDR1 DFQATT and CDR2 SNEGSKA (reference sequence). Trimming removed 2 bases from V and 7 bases from J; junction bases left unmatched: 17. The CDR3 sequence is 17 residues long. The CDR3 DNA reads as TGCAGTGCTAGACTAGCGGGAGCCCCTCCAGGCACGTCGGAGCAGTACTTC. This codes for CSARLAGAPPGTSEQYF.